Sequencing of this TCR beta chain was carried out in a study of blood T cells in healthy people across ages. This CDR3 is built from 16 residues. J was trimmed by 2 bases and V by 4 bases; bases with no gene match: 10. Germline V lookup: CDR1 SNHLY, CDR2 FYNNEI. Primed by a sample-barcoded 5' primer and a J-beta primer mix, a second PCR proceeded for about 6 to 11 cycles. Using its own MiXCR run on the 5' RACE reads, TCRdb lists one record per CDR3 protein. The sample has fewer than 950,000 distinct CDR3 sequences; under 40% are singletons. This chain connects TRBV2 to TRBJ1-2, with 7 bases matching TRBD1. The TCR sequence derives from a man aged 18 to 30 in good health. The sequencing input was blood. The CDR3 spells CASSGTGGALNYGYTF. CDR3 DNA: TGTGCCAGCAGTGGGACAGGTGGTGCGTTAAACTATGGCTACACCTTC.